This T cell receptor beta chain was recovered during a study of shared clonotypes between healthy human individuals. The overall study: The cohort had a couple of women and three men, ages 18 to 49.

Looked up from germline, CDR1 is SNHLY and CDR2 is FYNNEI. CDR3 length equals 15 residues. J was trimmed by 6 bases and V by 6 bases; bases with no gene match: 10. This clone was seen only once. The target antigen is unknown. Authors' methods: ImmunoSEQ yielded junction-only sequences lacking quality scores, so filtering differed. Only in-frame clones appear in the TCRdb table, and some are missing; sequencing was by immunoSEQ multiplex PCR. V and J calls and clone size are copied from that table; D and trimming were computed from the DNA. Seen here are almost 750,000 clones, approximately 77% observed once, and the top ten hold about 1.7%. Study-level findings and limits: Sequencing depth was predicted to influence how clonotypes are shared among donors.

The sequence was obtained from a woman in her twenties or thirties in good health. The chain combines TRBV2 with TRBJ2-7; 11 nucleotides align to TRBD2. The sequencing sample was made of memory CD4+ T cells sorted from blood. As for subset: CD45RA-negative fraction. The CDR3 coding sequence is TGTGCCAGCAGCCCAACTAGCGGGAGTGTAGGCGAGCAGTACTTC. Its protein product is CASSPTSGSVGEQYF. Based on the CDR3 plus reference TRBV2 and TRBJ2-7, the full variable domain is EPEVTQTPSHQVTQMGQEVILRCVPISNHLYFYWYRQILGQKVEFLVSFYNNEISEKSEIFDDQFSVERPDGSNFTLKIRSTKLEDSAMYFCASSPTSGSVGEQYFGPGTRLTVT.